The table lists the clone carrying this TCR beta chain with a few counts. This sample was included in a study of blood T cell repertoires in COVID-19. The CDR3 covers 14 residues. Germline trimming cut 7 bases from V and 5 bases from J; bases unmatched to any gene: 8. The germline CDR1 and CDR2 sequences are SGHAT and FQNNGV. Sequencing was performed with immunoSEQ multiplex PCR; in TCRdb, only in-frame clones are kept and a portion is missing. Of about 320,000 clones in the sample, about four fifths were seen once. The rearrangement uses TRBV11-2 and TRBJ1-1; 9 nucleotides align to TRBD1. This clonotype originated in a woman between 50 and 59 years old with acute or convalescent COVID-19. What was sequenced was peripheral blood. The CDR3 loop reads CASMTGGRQTEAFF. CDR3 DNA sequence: TGTGCCAGCATGACAGGGGGACGCCAGACTGAAGCTTTCTTT.